This entry is about one TCR beta chain. The data originate from a study of shared clonotypes between healthy human individuals. Assay used: immunoSEQ multiplex PCR; TCRdb lists only in-frame clones, some missing. The sample lists about 2 million clones; over 85% were seen once. Trimming at V came to 4 bases and at J to 3 bases, leaving 8 bases not matched to a gene. The germline CDR1 and CDR2 sequences are MDHEN and SYDVKM. The CDR3 is 15 residues long. The naive CD8 population came from CD45RO-negative cells selected for CCR7, without terminally differentiated effector memory CD45RA+ cells. The gene calls are TRBV28 and TRBJ2-5, with 7 bases lining up with TRBD1. This clonotype originated in a man between 18 and 29 years old in good health. Sequenced material: naive CD8+ T cells sorted from blood. The CDR3 DNA reads as TGTGCCAGCAGTTGGGGACAGATGTCGGAAGAGACCCAGTACTTC. This codes for CASSWGQMSEETQYF.